The source of this T cell receptor beta chain is a study of cytomegalovirus exposure and HLA in healthy donors. The PCR was carried out with 60 Vbeta primers and 13 Jbeta primers. The assay was immunoSEQ multiplex PCR, and TCRdb's table has in-frame clones only and misses some. The sample lists about 120,000 clones, roughly 68% occurring once. The CDR3 runs 14 residues. Germline lookup yields CDR1 WNHNN and CDR2 SYGVQD (reference sequence). Deletions cut 3 bases from V and 13 bases from J, with 21 bases between. This sequence joins TRBV10-1 and TRBJ1-1, with D perhaps TRBD1 (5 bases). Specimen: PBMCs. This TCR was recovered from a woman in her 30s in good health and CMV-seronegative. The CDR3 DNA is TGCGCCAGCAGTGAAACTTCGGCACAGCGGGACGTTTTCTTT. It specifies CASSETSAQRDVFF.